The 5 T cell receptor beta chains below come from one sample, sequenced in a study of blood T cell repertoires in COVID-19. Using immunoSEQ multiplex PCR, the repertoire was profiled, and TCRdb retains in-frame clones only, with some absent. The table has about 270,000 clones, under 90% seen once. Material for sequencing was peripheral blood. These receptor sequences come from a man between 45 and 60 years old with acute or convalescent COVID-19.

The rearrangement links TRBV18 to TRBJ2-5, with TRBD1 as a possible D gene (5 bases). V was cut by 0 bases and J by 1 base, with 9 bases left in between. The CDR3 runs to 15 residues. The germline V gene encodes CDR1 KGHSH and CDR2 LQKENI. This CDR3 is CASSPPSRAQETQYF. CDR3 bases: TGTGCCAGCTCACCACCGTCCAGGGCCCAAGAGACCCAGTACTTC.

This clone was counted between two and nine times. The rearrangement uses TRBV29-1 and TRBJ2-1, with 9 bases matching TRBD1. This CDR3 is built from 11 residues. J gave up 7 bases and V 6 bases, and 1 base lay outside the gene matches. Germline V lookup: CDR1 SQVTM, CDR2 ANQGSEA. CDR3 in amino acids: CSVDRGNEQFF. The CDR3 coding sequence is TGCAGCGTGGACAGGGGAAATGAGCAGTTCTTC.

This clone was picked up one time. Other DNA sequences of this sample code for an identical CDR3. The DNA for the CDR3 is TGTGCCAGCAGCTTAGAGCGCACAGATACGCAGTATTTT. Encoded protein: CASSLERTDTQYF. The chain couples TRBV7-2 to TRBJ2-3; D is undetermined. The CDR3 loop spans 13 amino acids. Germline V lookup: CDR1 SGHTA, CDR2 FQGNSA. V lost 1 base, J lost 1 base, and 3 bases lay in between.

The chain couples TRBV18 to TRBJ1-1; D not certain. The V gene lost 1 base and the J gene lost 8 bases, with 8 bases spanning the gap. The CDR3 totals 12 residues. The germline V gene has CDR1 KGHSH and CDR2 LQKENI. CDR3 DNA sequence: TGTGCCAGCTCACCACTTGGGGAGGAAGCTTTCTTT. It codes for CASSPLGEEAFF.

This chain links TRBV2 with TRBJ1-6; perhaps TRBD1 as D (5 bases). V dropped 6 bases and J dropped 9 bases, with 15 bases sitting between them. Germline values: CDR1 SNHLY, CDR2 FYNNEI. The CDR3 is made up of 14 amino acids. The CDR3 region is CASRMDTTASPLHF. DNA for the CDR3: TGTGCCAGCAGAATGGACACAACTGCTTCACCCCTCCACTTT.